This TCR beta chain is from a study of shared clonotypes between healthy human individuals. Study results and caveats: Larger estimated richness was generally recorded for naive subsets relative to memory subsets.

A note on this clone: Its antigen remains unknown.

Produced via immunoSEQ multiplex PCR; TCRdb's table is partial and in-frame only. The sample contains approximately 980,000 clones, around three quarters of which appear only once. Looked up from germline, CDR1 is MNHEY and CDR2 is SVGAGI. V was clipped by 6 bases and J by 7 bases; unmatched bases: 7. The CDR3 is 13 amino acids. The V and J genes are TRBV6-5 and TRBJ1-2, with 8 bases that match TRBD1. The TCR sequence derives from a young man in good health. Sequencing used memory CD4+ T cells sorted from blood. Indicated subset: CD45RA-negative fraction. The chain's CDR3 is CASSSQGAGGYTF. In DNA, the CDR3 is TGTGCCAGCAGCTCGCAGGGGGCGGGTGGCTACACCTTC.